This is a list of T cell receptor beta chains from one sample in a study of blood T cells in healthy people across ages. TCRdb redid the calling of the 5' RACE reads with MiXCR, one entry per CDR3 protein. This sample has about 1,500,000 distinct CDR3 sequences, with approximately 28% found just once. Sequenced: blood. Every receptor here comes from a woman aged 25 to 45 in good health. Both conserved end residues are part of each CDR3. D genes are given only for firm matches. Clone size is shown for a subset of rows, as once, few, many or a class of expanded clone.

D gene: -
clone size: -
J gene: TRBJ2-7
V gene: TRBV10-3
CDR3 length: 15
CDR3 DNA: TGTGCCATCAGTGACCCAGGAAGGTCGGGATACGAGCAGTACTTC
CDR3 protein: CAISDPGRSGYEQYF

D gene: -
clone size: -
J gene: TRBJ2-7
V gene: TRBV28
CDR3 length: 16
CDR3 DNA: TGTGCCGGCAGTCATAACAAGAACGACCGAACCTACGAGCAGTACTTC
CDR3 protein: CAGSHNKNDRTYEQYF

D gene: -
clone size: once
J gene: TRBJ1-5
V gene: TRBV20-1
CDR3 length: 13
CDR3 DNA: TGCAGTGCGCGCGGACAACCCGGTCAGCCCCAGCATTTT
CDR3 protein: CSARGQPGQPQHF

D gene: -
clone size: few
J gene: TRBJ2-1
V gene: TRBV6-5
CDR3 length: 13
CDR3 DNA: TGTGCCAGCACTTCAGGGGTCGGGAATGAGCAGTTCTTC
CDR3 protein: CASTSGVGNEQFF

D gene: -
clone size: few
J gene: TRBJ1-1
V gene: TRBV5-1
CDR3 length: 12
CDR3 DNA: TGCGCCAGCAGCATTGGACAGACTGAAGCTTTCTTT
CDR3 protein: CASSIGQTEAFF

D gene: TRBD1
clone size: few
J gene: TRBJ1-2
V gene: TRBV19
CDR3 length: 16
CDR3 DNA: TGTGCCAGTAGGCGGGGACAGGGGGCATCTAACTATGGCTACACCTTC
CDR3 protein: CASRRGQGASNYGYTF

D gene: TRBD2
clone size: few
J gene: TRBJ2-7
V gene: TRBV7-2
CDR3 length: 17
CDR3 DNA: TGTGCCAGCAGCTTAGCGATATCCAGCGGGAAGGGGAACGAGCAGTACTTC
CDR3 protein: CASSLAISSGKGNEQYF

D gene: -
clone size: -
J gene: TRBJ1-2
V gene: TRBV24-1
CDR3 length: 12
CDR3 DNA: TGTGCCACCAGTGATACAGGATCTGGCTACACCTTC
CDR3 protein: CATSDTGSGYTF

D gene: -
clone size: -
J gene: TRBJ2-3
V gene: TRBV2
CDR3 length: 17
CDR3 DNA: TGTGCCGCGCGAAAGTGGGGCCCCGGGACTCGCACGGATACGCAGTATTTT
CDR3 protein: CAARKWGPGTRTDTQYF

D gene: -
clone size: -
J gene: TRBJ2-1
V gene: TRBV10-3
CDR3 length: 13
CDR3 DNA: TGTGCCAGCGACCCGGGACACTACAATGAGCAGTTCTTC
CDR3 protein: CASDPGHYNEQFF

D gene: -
clone size: few
J gene: TRBJ2-1
V gene: TRBV28
CDR3 length: 16
CDR3 DNA: TGTGCCAGCAGTTTGGATAGTAGCGCGGGTGTCAATGAGCAGTTCTTC
CDR3 protein: CASSLDSSAGVNEQFF

D gene: -
clone size: -
J gene: TRBJ1-4
V gene: TRBV12-3/TRBV12-4
CDR3 length: 16
CDR3 DNA: TGTGCCAGCAGCTCGGGCCCGGGACGGCTTAATGAAAAACTGTTTTTT
CDR3 protein: CASSSGPGRLNEKLFF

D gene: -
clone size: -
J gene: TRBJ2-2
V gene: TRBV7-8
CDR3 length: 15
CDR3 DNA: TGTGCCAGCAGCTTAGCGGCCGACCTACGCGGGGAGCTGTTTTTT
CDR3 protein: CASSLAADLRGELFF

D gene: TRBD2
clone size: few
J gene: TRBJ2-7
V gene: TRBV28
CDR3 length: 14
CDR3 DNA: TGTGCCAGCAGTCTAGATCTAGCGGGGGGCGAGCAGTACTTC
CDR3 protein: CASSLDLAGGEQYF

D gene: -
clone size: -
J gene: TRBJ1-1
V gene: TRBV14
CDR3 length: 16
CDR3 DNA: TGTGCCAGCAAAAAACTGGGAGTTTCAATGAACACTGAAGCTTTCTTT
CDR3 protein: CASKKLGVSMNTEAFF

D gene: TRBD2
clone size: few
J gene: TRBJ2-1
V gene: TRBV24-1
CDR3 length: 19
CDR3 DNA: TGTGCCACCAGTGATGGAAATAGCGGGGCTATGAGCTCCTACAATGAGCAGTTCTTC
CDR3 protein: CATSDGNSGAMSSYNEQFF

D gene: -
clone size: many
J gene: TRBJ2-7
V gene: TRBV7-3
CDR3 length: 14
CDR3 DNA: TGTGCCAGCAGCCTAATGGGAGCAGCCTACGAGCAGTACTTC
CDR3 protein: CASSLMGAAYEQYF

D gene: -
clone size: few
J gene: TRBJ2-5
V gene: TRBV9
CDR3 length: 17
CDR3 DNA: TGTGCCAGCAGCGACCCCCTATCGGGCTCGGCATCAGAGACCCAGTACTTC
CDR3 protein: CASSDPLSGSASETQYF

D gene: TRBD2
clone size: few
J gene: TRBJ2-2
V gene: TRBV5-1
CDR3 length: 15
CDR3 DNA: TGCGCCAGCAGCTTGGACGGGACTAGCACCGGGGAGCTGTTTTTT
CDR3 protein: CASSLDGTSTGELFF

D gene: -
clone size: few
J gene: TRBJ2-1
V gene: TRBV12-3/TRBV12-4
CDR3 length: 10
CDR3 DNA: TGTGCCAGCAGTTCGACCGAGCAGTTCTTC
CDR3 protein: CASSSTEQFF

D gene: TRBD1
clone size: -
J gene: TRBJ1-5
V gene: TRBV20-1
CDR3 length: 14
CDR3 DNA: TGCAGTGCTGCCCCGACAGGGACGGGTCAGCCCCAGCATTTT
CDR3 protein: CSAAPTGTGQPQHF

D gene: TRBD2
clone size: few
J gene: TRBJ2-3
V gene: TRBV4-2
CDR3 length: 17
CDR3 DNA: TGTGCCAGCAGCCAAGATTCACTAGCGGGAAGCACAGATACGCAGTATTTT
CDR3 protein: CASSQDSLAGSTDTQYF

D gene: TRBD2
clone size: -
J gene: TRBJ2-2
V gene: TRBV5-1
CDR3 length: 18
CDR3 DNA: TGCGCCAGCAGCTTTCCGAAGGATGGGGGGGCGAACACCGGGGAGCTGTTTTTT
CDR3 protein: CASSFPKDGGANTGELFF

D gene: TRBD1
clone size: -
J gene: TRBJ1-4
V gene: TRBV20-1
CDR3 length: 15
CDR3 DNA: TGCAGTGCAACACAGGGGGCGACAACTAATGAAAAACTGTTTTTT
CDR3 protein: CSATQGATTNEKLFF

D gene: TRBD2
clone size: -
J gene: TRBJ2-3
V gene: TRBV7-9
CDR3 length: 15
CDR3 DNA: TGTGCCAGCAGCAAAACTAGCGAGGGCACAGATACGCAGTATTTT
CDR3 protein: CASSKTSEGTDTQYF

D gene: TRBD2
clone size: many
J gene: TRBJ2-6
V gene: TRBV12-3/TRBV12-4
CDR3 length: 16
CDR3 DNA: TGTGCCTACGGACTAGCGGACCCCTCTGGGGCCAACGTCCTGACTTTC
CDR3 protein: CAYGLADPSGANVLTF

D gene: -
clone size: many
J gene: TRBJ2-1
V gene: TRBV7-9
CDR3 length: 11
CDR3 DNA: TGTGCCAGCAGCCTTAAGGGGCCTCAGTTCTTC
CDR3 protein: CASSLKGPQFF

D gene: -
clone size: few
J gene: TRBJ2-4
V gene: TRBV5-1
CDR3 length: 16
CDR3 DNA: TGCGCCAGCAGCTTGGGCACACTGGGCGCCAAAAACATTCAGTACTTC
CDR3 protein: CASSLGTLGAKNIQYF

D gene: TRBD1
clone size: few
J gene: TRBJ2-6
V gene: TRBV7-9
CDR3 length: 17
CDR3 DNA: TGTGCCAGCAGCTTACAGACAGGGGGCTCTGGGGCCAACGTCCTGACTTTC
CDR3 protein: CASSLQTGGSGANVLTF

D gene: TRBD2
clone size: -
J gene: TRBJ2-7
V gene: TRBV6-5
CDR3 length: 16
CDR3 DNA: TGTGCCAGCAGTTACTCGGGGACTAGCGGGAGGAACGAGCAGTACTTC
CDR3 protein: CASSYSGTSGRNEQYF

D gene: -
clone size: -
J gene: TRBJ1-1
V gene: TRBV12-3/TRBV12-4
CDR3 length: 14
CDR3 DNA: TGTGACAGCAGTGCACGTCTCGGATCAGCTGAAGCTTTCTTT
CDR3 protein: CDSSARLGSAEAFF

D gene: -
clone size: few
J gene: TRBJ2-7
V gene: TRBV13
CDR3 length: 12
CDR3 DNA: TGTGCCAGCAGCTTAGAAGACAATGAGCAGTACTTC
CDR3 protein: CASSLEDNEQYF

D gene: -
clone size: -
J gene: TRBJ1-4
V gene: TRBV6-1
CDR3 length: 13
CDR3 DNA: TGTGCCAGCAGTGAAACAGTAACCGCCGAACTGTTTTTT
CDR3 protein: CASSETVTAELFF

D gene: -
clone size: -
J gene: TRBJ2-1
V gene: TRBV5-1
CDR3 length: 17
CDR3 DNA: TGCGCCAGCACCCCTGGCAAGGGGACGGTCTCCTACGATGAGCAGTTCTTC
CDR3 protein: CASTPGKGTVSYDEQFF

D gene: -
clone size: -
J gene: TRBJ2-3
V gene: TRBV6-5
CDR3 length: 18
CDR3 DNA: TGTGCCAGCAGTTACACCTTAAACTCCGACTCCAAGCAAAATACGCAGTATTTT
CDR3 protein: CASSYTLNSDSKQNTQYF

D gene: TRBD1
clone size: -
J gene: TRBJ1-1
V gene: TRBV2
CDR3 length: 12
CDR3 DNA: TGTGCCAGCAGCCGGGACAGTTCATTAGCTTTCTTT
CDR3 protein: CASSRDSSLAFF

D gene: -
clone size: -
J gene: TRBJ1-2
V gene: TRBV28
CDR3 length: 12
CDR3 DNA: TGTGCCAGCAGTTCCATGACGAGGGGCTACACCTTC
CDR3 protein: CASSSMTRGYTF

D gene: -
clone size: few
J gene: TRBJ2-7
V gene: TRBV20-1
CDR3 length: 14
CDR3 DNA: TGCAGTGCCACCGGGACTTCCCTTGCCTACGAGCAGTACTTC
CDR3 protein: CSATGTSLAYEQYF

D gene: TRBD1
clone size: -
J gene: TRBJ1-2
V gene: TRBV3-1
CDR3 length: 15
CDR3 DNA: TGTGCCAGCAGCCAATGGGACAGCCCTAACTATGGCTACACCTTC
CDR3 protein: CASSQWDSPNYGYTF

D gene: TRBD1
clone size: many
J gene: TRBJ2-7
V gene: TRBV29-1
CDR3 length: 13
CDR3 DNA: TGCAGCGTCTCCCGGGACAGGGCCTACGAGCAGTACTTC
CDR3 protein: CSVSRDRAYEQYF

D gene: TRBD1
clone size: -
J gene: TRBJ1-5
V gene: TRBV20-1
CDR3 length: 15
CDR3 DNA: TGCAGTGCTTTACGGACAGGGCGAACCAATCAGCCCCAGCATTTT
CDR3 protein: CSALRTGRTNQPQHF

D gene: -
clone size: few
J gene: TRBJ2-3
V gene: TRBV12-3/TRBV12-4
CDR3 length: 13
CDR3 DNA: TGTGCCAGCAGCGCAACAGGGAAAGATACGCAGTATTTT
CDR3 protein: CASSATGKDTQYF

D gene: TRBD2
clone size: -
J gene: TRBJ2-1
V gene: TRBV10-2
CDR3 length: 13
CDR3 DNA: TGCGCCATCAGCAAAGCGGGATACAATGAGCAGTTCTTC
CDR3 protein: CAISKAGYNEQFF

D gene: -
clone size: -
J gene: TRBJ2-7
V gene: TRBV5-1
CDR3 length: 15
CDR3 DNA: TGCGCCAGCAGCTTCGGCTCCACGAGCTCCTACGAGCAGTACTTC
CDR3 protein: CASSFGSTSSYEQYF

D gene: -
clone size: -
J gene: TRBJ1-1
V gene: TRBV11-2
CDR3 length: 14
CDR3 DNA: TGTGCCAGCAGCTTACCAGACATTAACACTGAAGCTTTCTTT
CDR3 protein: CASSLPDINTEAFF

D gene: -
clone size: many
J gene: TRBJ2-7
V gene: TRBV6-5
CDR3 length: 13
CDR3 DNA: TGTGCCAGCAGTCCCGGACTGATCTACGAGCAGTACTTC
CDR3 protein: CASSPGLIYEQYF

D gene: -
clone size: -
J gene: TRBJ1-4
V gene: TRBV5-1
CDR3 length: 14
CDR3 DNA: TGCGCCAGCAGCCCGGGGGGGCGGAGTGAAAAACTGTTTTTT
CDR3 protein: CASSPGGRSEKLFF

D gene: -
clone size: -
J gene: TRBJ2-3
V gene: TRBV20-1
CDR3 length: 13
CDR3 DNA: TGCAGTGCTCAGACGCCGATAGCACATACGCAGTATTTT
CDR3 protein: CSAQTPIAHTQYF

D gene: -
clone size: many
J gene: TRBJ2-7
V gene: TRBV12-3/TRBV12-4
CDR3 length: 17
CDR3 DNA: TGTGCCAGCAGTTTAGGGGTGTGGGCTCCCGAGGCCTACGAGCAGTACTTC
CDR3 protein: CASSLGVWAPEAYEQYF

D gene: -
clone size: few
J gene: TRBJ1-1
V gene: TRBV20-1
CDR3 length: 14
CDR3 DNA: TGCAGTGCCGCCCGCCGGCATAGGAGGACTGAAGCTTTCTTT
CDR3 protein: CSAARRHRRTEAFF

D gene: -
clone size: many
J gene: TRBJ2-7
V gene: TRBV15
CDR3 length: 13
CDR3 DNA: TGTGCCACCAATGCTAAGGGATCATACGAGCAGTACTTC
CDR3 protein: CATNAKGSYEQYF

D gene: TRBD1
clone size: many
J gene: TRBJ2-1
V gene: TRBV6-1
CDR3 length: 14
CDR3 DNA: TGTGCCAGCATGACAGGGCCTGCCTACAATGAGCAGTTCTTC
CDR3 protein: CASMTGPAYNEQFF

D gene: -
clone size: -
J gene: TRBJ1-6
V gene: TRBV14
CDR3 length: 15
CDR3 DNA: TGTGCCAGCAGCCAAGTAGGCAGGGAGCATTCACCCCTTCACTTT
CDR3 protein: CASSQVGREHSPLHF

D gene: TRBD2
clone size: few
J gene: TRBJ2-3
V gene: TRBV3-1
CDR3 length: 16
CDR3 DNA: TGTGCCAGCAGCTTCGGACTAGCGGGGATTCAAGATACGCAGTATTTT
CDR3 protein: CASSFGLAGIQDTQYF

D gene: TRBD2
clone size: few
J gene: TRBJ2-3
V gene: TRBV20-1
CDR3 length: 14
CDR3 DNA: TGCGGTGCGAGTCGTAGCGGGGACGGAAATACGCAGTATTTT
CDR3 protein: CGASRSGDGNTQYF

D gene: -
clone size: few
J gene: TRBJ2-7
V gene: TRBV7-2
CDR3 length: 15
CDR3 DNA: TGTGCCAGCAGCTCCCGCGGGGCCCGCTCCTACGAGCAGTACTTC
CDR3 protein: CASSSRGARSYEQYF

D gene: TRBD1
clone size: -
J gene: TRBJ2-7
V gene: TRBV7-9
CDR3 length: 13
CDR3 DNA: TGTGCCAGCAGTTCCGGGACAGGGACCGAGCAGTACTTC
CDR3 protein: CASSSGTGTEQYF

D gene: TRBD1
clone size: -
J gene: TRBJ1-1
V gene: TRBV30
CDR3 length: 11
CDR3 DNA: TGTGCCTGGACAGGGGGTAATGAAGCTTTCTTT
CDR3 protein: CAWTGGNEAFF

D gene: TRBD2
clone size: few
J gene: TRBJ2-1
V gene: TRBV7-2
CDR3 length: 18
CDR3 DNA: TGTGCCGGCAGCTTCTTGGCGGGGGGGCAGGGCTCCTACAATGAGCAGTTCTTC
CDR3 protein: CAGSFLAGGQGSYNEQFF

D gene: TRBD2
clone size: -
J gene: TRBJ2-1
V gene: TRBV12-3/TRBV12-4
CDR3 length: 19
CDR3 DNA: TGTGCCAGCAGTTTAATAGGGATGGCTAGCGGATACTCCTACAATGAGCAGTTCTTC
CDR3 protein: CASSLIGMASGYSYNEQFF